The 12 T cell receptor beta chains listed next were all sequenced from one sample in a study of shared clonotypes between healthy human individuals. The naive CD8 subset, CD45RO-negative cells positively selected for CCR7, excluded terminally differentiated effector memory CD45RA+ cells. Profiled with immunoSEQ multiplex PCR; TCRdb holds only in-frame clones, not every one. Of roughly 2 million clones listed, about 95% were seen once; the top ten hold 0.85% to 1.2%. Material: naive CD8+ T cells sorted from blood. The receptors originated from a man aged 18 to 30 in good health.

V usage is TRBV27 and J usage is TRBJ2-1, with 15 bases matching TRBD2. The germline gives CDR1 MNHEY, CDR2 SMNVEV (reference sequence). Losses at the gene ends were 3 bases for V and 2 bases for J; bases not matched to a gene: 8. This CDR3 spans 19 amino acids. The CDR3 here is CASSFWTSGRVGTYNEQFF. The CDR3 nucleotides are TGTGCCAGCAGTTTCTGGACTAGCGGGAGGGTGGGGACCTACAATGAGCAGTTCTTC.

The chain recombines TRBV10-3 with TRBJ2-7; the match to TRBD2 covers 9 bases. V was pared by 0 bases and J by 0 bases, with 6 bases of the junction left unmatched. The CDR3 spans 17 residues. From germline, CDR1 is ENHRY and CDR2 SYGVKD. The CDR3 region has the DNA TGTGCCATCAGTGAGTCGAGCGGCGGGAGGGCCTCCTACGAGCAGTACTTC. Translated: CAISESSGGRASYEQYF.

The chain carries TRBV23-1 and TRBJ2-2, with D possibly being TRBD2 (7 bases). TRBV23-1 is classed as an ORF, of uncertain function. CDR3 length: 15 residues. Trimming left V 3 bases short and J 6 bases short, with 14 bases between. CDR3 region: CASSHAGANPGELFF. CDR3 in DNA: TGCGCCAGCAGTCATGCGGGGGCAAACCCCGGGGAGCTGTTTTTT.

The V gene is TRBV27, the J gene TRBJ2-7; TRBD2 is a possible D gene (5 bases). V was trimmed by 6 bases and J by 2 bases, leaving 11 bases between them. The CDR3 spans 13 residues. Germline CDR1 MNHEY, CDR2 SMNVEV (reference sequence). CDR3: CASRHGEPYEQYF. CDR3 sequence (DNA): TGTGCCAGCAGACACGGGGAGCCCTACGAGCAGTACTTC.

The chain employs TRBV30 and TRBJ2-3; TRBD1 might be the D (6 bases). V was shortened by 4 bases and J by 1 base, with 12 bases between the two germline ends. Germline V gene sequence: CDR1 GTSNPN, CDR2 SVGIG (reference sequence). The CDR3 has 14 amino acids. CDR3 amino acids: CAWTTGIGTDTQYF. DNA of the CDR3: TGTGCCTGGACCACAGGGATCGGCACAGATACGCAGTATTTT. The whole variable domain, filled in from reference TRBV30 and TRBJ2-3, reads SQTIHQWPATLVQPVGSPLSLECTVEGTSNPNLYWYRQAAGRGLQLLFYSVGIGQISSEVPQNLSASRPQDRQFILSSKKLLLSDSGFYLCAWTTGIGTDTQYFGPGTRLTVL.

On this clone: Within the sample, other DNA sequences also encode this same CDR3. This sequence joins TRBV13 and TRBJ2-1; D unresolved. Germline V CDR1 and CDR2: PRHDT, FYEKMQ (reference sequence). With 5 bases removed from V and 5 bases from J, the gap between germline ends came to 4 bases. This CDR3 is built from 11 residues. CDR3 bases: TGTGCCAGCAGCACGGACAATGAGCAGTTCTTC. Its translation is CASSTDNEQFF. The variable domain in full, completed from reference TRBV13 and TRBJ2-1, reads AAGVIQSPRHLIKEKRETATLKCYPIPRHDTVYWYQQGPGQDPQFLISFYEKMQSDKGSIPDRFSAQQFSDYHSELNMSSLELGDSALYFCASSTDNEQFFGPGTRLTVL.

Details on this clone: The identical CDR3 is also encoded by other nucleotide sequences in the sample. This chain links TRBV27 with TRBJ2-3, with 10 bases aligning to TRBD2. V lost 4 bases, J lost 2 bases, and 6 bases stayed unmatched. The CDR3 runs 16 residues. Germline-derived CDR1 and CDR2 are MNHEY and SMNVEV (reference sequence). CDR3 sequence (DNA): TGTGCCAGCAGTTCCTTGCTAGCGGGAGTCACAGATACGCAGTATTTT. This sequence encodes CASSSLLAGVTDTQYF.

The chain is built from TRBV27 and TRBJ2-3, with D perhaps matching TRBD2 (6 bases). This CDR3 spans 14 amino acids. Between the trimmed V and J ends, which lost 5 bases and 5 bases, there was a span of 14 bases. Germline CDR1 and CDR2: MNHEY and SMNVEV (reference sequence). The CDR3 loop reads CASSLDRGGDTQYF. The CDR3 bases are TGTGCCAGCAGTCTCGACCGGGGAGGAGATACGCAGTATTTT.

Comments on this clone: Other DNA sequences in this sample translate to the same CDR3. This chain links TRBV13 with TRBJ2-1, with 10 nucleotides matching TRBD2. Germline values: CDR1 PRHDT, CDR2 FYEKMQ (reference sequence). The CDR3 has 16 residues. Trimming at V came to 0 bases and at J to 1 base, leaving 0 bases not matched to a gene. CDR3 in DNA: TGTGCCAGCAGCTTAGGACTAGCGGGGTCCTACAATGAGCAGTTCTTC. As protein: CASSLGLAGSYNEQFF.

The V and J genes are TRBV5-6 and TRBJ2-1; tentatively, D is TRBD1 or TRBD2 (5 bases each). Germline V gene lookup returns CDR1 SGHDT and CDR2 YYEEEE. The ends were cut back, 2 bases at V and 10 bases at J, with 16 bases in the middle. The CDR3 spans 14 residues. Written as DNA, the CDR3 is TGTGCCAGCAGCTTCGGGGTGCTACGGGGCGAGCAGTTCTTC. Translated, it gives CASSFGVLRGEQFF.

For the CDR3, the DNA is TGTGCCAGCAGCCAAGATAAGAGCGGGAGGGCCGGGGAGACCCAGTACTTC. Translated, it gives CASSQDKSGRAGETQYF. The chain joins TRBV4-2 to TRBJ2-5; 10 bases match TRBD2. From germline, CDR1 is LGHNA and CDR2 YNFKEQ. The CDR3 has 17 amino acids. V shed 0 bases and J 5 bases; nucleotides not matched to a gene: 9.

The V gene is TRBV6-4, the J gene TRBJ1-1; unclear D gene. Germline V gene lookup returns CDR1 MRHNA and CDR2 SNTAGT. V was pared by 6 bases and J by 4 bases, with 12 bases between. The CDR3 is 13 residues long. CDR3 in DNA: TGTGCCAGCAGCCGGACCATGGGCACTGAAGCTTTCTTT. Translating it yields CASSRTMGTEAFF.